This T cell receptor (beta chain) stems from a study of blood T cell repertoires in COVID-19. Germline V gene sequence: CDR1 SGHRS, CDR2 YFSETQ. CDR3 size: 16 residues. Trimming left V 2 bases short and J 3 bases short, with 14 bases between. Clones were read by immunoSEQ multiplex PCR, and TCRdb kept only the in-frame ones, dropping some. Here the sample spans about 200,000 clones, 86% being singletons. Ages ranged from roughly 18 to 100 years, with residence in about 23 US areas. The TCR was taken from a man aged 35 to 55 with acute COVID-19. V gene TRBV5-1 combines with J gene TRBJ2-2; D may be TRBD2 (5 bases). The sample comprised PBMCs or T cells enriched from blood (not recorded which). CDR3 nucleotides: TGCGCCAGCAGCTTCGTCGGGGAGAGGTACACCGGGGAGCTGTTTTTT. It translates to CASSFVGERYTGELFF.